This T cell receptor beta chain was retrieved from a study of shared clonotypes between healthy human individuals. The ends were cut back, 3 bases at V and 5 bases at J, with 12 bases in the middle. The CDR3 has 14 residues. Germline V gene lookup returns CDR1 SGHRS and CDR2 YFSETQ. Study-wide results and caveats: The study's rarefaction showed incomplete sorted-subset sequencing despite large depth. Among donors, the sharing of clonotypes was expected to be influenced by sequencing depth.

Clones were read by immunoSEQ multiplex PCR, and TCRdb kept only the in-frame ones, dropping some. Altogether 2,100,000 or so clones are present, approximately 94% being singletons, with the ten largest covering roughly 0.13%. This clone was counted between two and nine times. Its matching antigen is unknown. This rearrangement joins TRBV5-1 to TRBJ1-5, with a weak D call TRBD1 (6 bases). This receptor was obtained from a man aged 18 to 30 in good health. The source material was naive CD4+ T cells sorted from blood. As to subset: CD45RA+ positively selected. CDR3 region: CASSSWDTDQPQHF. The DNA of the CDR3 is TGCGCCAGCAGCTCCTGGGACACCGATCAGCCCCAGCATTTT.